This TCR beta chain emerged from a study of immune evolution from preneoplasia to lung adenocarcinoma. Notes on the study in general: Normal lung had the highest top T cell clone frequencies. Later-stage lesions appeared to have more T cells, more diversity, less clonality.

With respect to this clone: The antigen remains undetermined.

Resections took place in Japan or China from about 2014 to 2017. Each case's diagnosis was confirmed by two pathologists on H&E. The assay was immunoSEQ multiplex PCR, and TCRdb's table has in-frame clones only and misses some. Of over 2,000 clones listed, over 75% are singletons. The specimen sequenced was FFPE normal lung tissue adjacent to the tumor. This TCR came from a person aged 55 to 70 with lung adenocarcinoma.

The CDR3 loop is CASSEWTGKNQPQHF. The DNA of the CDR3 is TGTGCCAGCAGTGAGTGGACAGGGAAAAATCAGCCCCAGCATTTT. V is TRBV2 and J is TRBJ1-5; TRBD1 aligns across 8 bases. V gave up 3 bases and J gave up 4 bases; unmatched junction bases: 5. Germline V lookup: CDR1 SNHLY, CDR2 FYNNEI. This CDR3 is built from 15 residues.